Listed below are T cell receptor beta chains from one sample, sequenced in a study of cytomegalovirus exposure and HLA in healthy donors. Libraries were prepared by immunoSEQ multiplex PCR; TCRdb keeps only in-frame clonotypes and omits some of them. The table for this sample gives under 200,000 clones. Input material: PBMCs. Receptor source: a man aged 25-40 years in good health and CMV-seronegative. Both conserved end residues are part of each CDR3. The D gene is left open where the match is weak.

CATSGFGPGQGTYEQYF TGTGCCACCAGCGGATTTGGACCGGGACAGGGCACCTACGAGCAGTACTTC TRBV15 TRBD1 TRBJ2-7
CASSGSGGAVEQYF TGTGCCAGCAGCGGGAGCGGGGGGGCGGTCGAGCAGTACTTC TRBV6-6 TRBD2 TRBJ2-7
CVSSRQGSETEAFF TGCGTCAGCAGCCGACAGGGGTCTGAGACTGAAGCTTTCTTT TRBV5-1 TRBD1 TRBJ1-1
CASMGSTEAFF TGTGCCAGCATGGGGAGCACTGAAGCTTTCTTT TRBV6-5 - TRBJ1-1
CATDLSPGQSSYEQYF TGTGCCACCGACCTCTCGCCGGGACAGTCATCCTACGAGCAGTACTTC TRBV2 TRBD1 TRBJ2-7
CASRAGLAVTDTQYF TGTGCCAGTAGGGCGGGACTAGCGGTCACAGATACGCAGTATTTT TRBV19 TRBD2 TRBJ2-3
CASSSSTPTMNNEQFF - TRBV27 - TRBJ2-1
CASSAGHSLYSNQPQHF TGTGCCAGCAGTGCGGGACACTCTCTCTATAGCAATCAGCCCCAGCATTTT TRBV2 - TRBJ1-5
CASSPEAYGYTF TGTGCCAGCAGTCCCGAGGCCTATGGCTACACCTTC TRBV6-1 - TRBJ1-2
CASSFPGRTEAFF TGTGCCAGCAGTTTCCCAGGGAGGACTGAAGCTTTCTTT TRBV28 - TRBJ1-1
CASSFYSRNQPQHF TGTGCCAGCAGCTTTTACAGCCGCAATCAGCCCCAGCATTTT TRBV5-6 - TRBJ1-5
CASSVAGYGYTF TGTGCCAGCAGCGTAGCAGGTTATGGCTACACCTTC TRBV9 - TRBJ1-2
CASSVEPGRAYEQFF TGTGCCAGCAGCGTAGAACCCGGGAGGGCCTATGAGCAGTTCTTC TRBV9 TRBD2 TRBJ2-1
CGGGWERGEQYF TGTGGGGGGGGTTGGGAGCGCGGGGAGCAGTACTTC TRBV6-1 TRBD2 TRBJ2-7
CASKDRGNEQYF TGTGCCAGCAAGGACAGGGGGAACGAGCAGTACTTC TRBV2 TRBD1 TRBJ2-7
CASRGDIIYEQYF TGTGCCAGCAGAGGGGACATAATCTACGAGCAGTACTTC TRBV2 - TRBJ2-7
CASSPGTGEFQPQHF TGTGCCAGCAGTCCAGGGACAGGGGAGTTTCAGCCCCAGCATTTT TRBV27 TRBD1 TRBJ1-5
CATLGGRYEQYF TGTGCCACCTTAGGCGGGAGATACGAGCAGTACTTC TRBV27 TRBD2 TRBJ2-7
CASRRLAGPTDTQYF TGTGCCAGCAGGAGACTAGCGGGGCCCACAGATACGCAGTATTTT TRBV2 TRBD2 TRBJ2-3
CASSPPGNTEAFF TGTGCCAGCTCACCACCCGGGAACACTGAAGCTTTCTTT TRBV18 - TRBJ1-1
CASSLAEPTNEKLFF TGTGCCAGCAGCTTAGCGGAGCCAACTAATGAAAAACTGTTTTTT TRBV7-6 - TRBJ1-4
CASSLVIDSARGGYTF TGTGCCAGCAGCCTCGTGATTGACAGCGCCAGGGGTGGCTACACCTTC TRBV7-9 - TRBJ1-2
CASSQDGRVGISEQFF TGCGCCAGCAGCCAAGACGGCAGGGTAGGAATCAGCGAGCAGTTCTTC TRBV4-1 - TRBJ2-1
CASTPRYEQYF TGTGCCAGCACCCCGCGGTACGAGCAGTACTTC TRBV2 - TRBJ2-7
CASVRLAGGVEQFF TGTGCCAGCGTAAGGCTAGCGGGGGGAGTGGAGCAGTTCTTC TRBV7-9 TRBD2 TRBJ2-1
CATSTRESNQPQHF TGTGCCACCAGCACCCGGGAGAGCAATCAGCCCCAGCATTTT TRBV15 - TRBJ1-5
CASSSSGENQPQHF TGTGCCAGCAGCTCTTCAGGGGAAAATCAGCCCCAGCATTTT TRBV7-9 - TRBJ1-5
CASSLQGRGNQPQHF TGTGCCAGCAGTTTACAGGGCAGGGGCAACCAGCCCCAGCATTTT TRBV28 - TRBJ1-5
CASSPQQGDNSPLHF TGTGCCAGCTCACCACAGCAGGGCGATAATTCACCCCTCCACTTT TRBV18 - TRBJ1-6
CAISGTGGSDEQYF TGTGCCATCAGTGGGACAGGGGGCAGTGACGAGCAGTACTTC TRBV10-3 TRBD1 TRBJ2-7
CASRWPAGHNYGYTF TGTGCCAGCAGGTGGCCGGCAGGGCATAACTATGGCTACACCTTC TRBV6-5 - TRBJ1-2
CASSLQRTREVHEQYF TGCGCCAGCAGCTTACAACGGACAAGAGAAGTCCACGAGCAGTACTTC TRBV5-1 - TRBJ2-7
CASTEGASNQPQHF TGTGCCAGCACCGAGGGCGCAAGCAATCAGCCCCAGCATTTT TRBV7-9 - TRBJ1-5
CASSFPDRVYGYTF TGTGCCAGCAGCTTCCCGGACAGGGTCTATGGCTACACCTTC TRBV7-9 TRBD1 TRBJ1-2
CASSINGGIYEKLFF TGTGCCAGTAGTATAAACGGGGGGATTTATGAAAAACTGTTTTTT TRBV19 - TRBJ1-4
CASNSRDEKLFF TGTGCCAGCAACTCCCGGGATGAAAAACTGTTTTTT TRBV6-1 - TRBJ1-4
CAISERQTSNQPQHF TGTGCCATCAGTGAGAGACAGACTAGCAATCAGCCCCAGCATTTT TRBV10-3 - TRBJ1-5
CASSPATAEAFF TGTGCCAGCAGCCCGGCGACAGCTGAAGCTTTCTTT TRBV7-9 - TRBJ1-1
CASSYNYEQYF TGTGCCAGTAGTTACAACTACGAGCAGTACTTC TRBV19 - TRBJ2-7
CASSGQSYEQYF TGCGCCAGCAGTGGACAGAGCTACGAGCAGTACTTC TRBV10-1 - TRBJ2-7
CASSQFWDIAYNEQFF TGCGCCAGCAGCCAATTCTGGGACATAGCCTACAATGAGCAGTTCTTC TRBV4-1 - TRBJ2-1